This T cell receptor (beta chain) emerged from a study of cytomegalovirus exposure and HLA in healthy donors. TCRdb's table, derived via immunoSEQ multiplex PCR, lists solely in-frame clones and lacks some. The repertoire consists of 250,000 to 300,000 clones, with about 90% occurring once and the leading ten covering roughly 0.4%. A remark on this clone: Antigen specificity is unknown.

Broader study findings: Some public TCRs appeared in many individuals, while most sequences were rare. The study recorded over 150 TCR beta chains that were cytomegalovirus-associated. CMV antigen specificity was confirmed in vitro for a few CMV-associated chains.

The CDR3 has 14 amino acids. CDR1 is SGHAT and CDR2 is FQDESV in the germline V gene (reference sequence). V was pared by 8 bases and J by 2 bases, with 7 bases of the junction left unmatched. This TCR was recovered from a woman aged 18-29 years in good health and CMV-seronegative. Source material: PBMCs. The chain couples TRBV11-1 to TRBJ2-5, with TRBD1 identical over 8 bases. CDR3 sequence reads: CASGQGNPQETQYF. The CDR3 bases are TGTGCCAGCGGACAGGGAAACCCGCAAGAGACCCAGTACTTC.